This TCR beta chain was sequenced in a study of beta chain features in type 1 diabetes. The study reverse transcribed the entire isolated RNA, so it sequenced expressed TCRB transcripts. Sequencing was performed with immunoSEQ multiplex PCR; in TCRdb, only in-frame clones are kept and a portion is missing. The data contain roughly 340,000 clones, 10% to 15% of them seen just once; the ten biggest clones take up approximately 0.011%. In germline, CDR1 is SGHTA, CDR2 FQGTGA. V lost 5 bases and J lost 5; bases outside the gene matches: 4. The CDR3 is 13 residues long. About this clone: Its antigen is not identified.

Study results and limitations: There was a moderate but significant shortening of TCRB CDR3s in all four CD4+ subsets of Type 1 diabetes patients.

This receptor was taken from a woman aged 18-35 years with type 1 diabetes. Material: naive CD4+ T cells from blood. The genes are TRBV7-3 and TRBJ2-5, with 8 bases aligning to TRBD1. This CDR3 is CASSPDRDETQYF. The CDR3 bases are TGTGCCAGCAGCCCGGACAGGGACGAGACCCAGTACTTC.